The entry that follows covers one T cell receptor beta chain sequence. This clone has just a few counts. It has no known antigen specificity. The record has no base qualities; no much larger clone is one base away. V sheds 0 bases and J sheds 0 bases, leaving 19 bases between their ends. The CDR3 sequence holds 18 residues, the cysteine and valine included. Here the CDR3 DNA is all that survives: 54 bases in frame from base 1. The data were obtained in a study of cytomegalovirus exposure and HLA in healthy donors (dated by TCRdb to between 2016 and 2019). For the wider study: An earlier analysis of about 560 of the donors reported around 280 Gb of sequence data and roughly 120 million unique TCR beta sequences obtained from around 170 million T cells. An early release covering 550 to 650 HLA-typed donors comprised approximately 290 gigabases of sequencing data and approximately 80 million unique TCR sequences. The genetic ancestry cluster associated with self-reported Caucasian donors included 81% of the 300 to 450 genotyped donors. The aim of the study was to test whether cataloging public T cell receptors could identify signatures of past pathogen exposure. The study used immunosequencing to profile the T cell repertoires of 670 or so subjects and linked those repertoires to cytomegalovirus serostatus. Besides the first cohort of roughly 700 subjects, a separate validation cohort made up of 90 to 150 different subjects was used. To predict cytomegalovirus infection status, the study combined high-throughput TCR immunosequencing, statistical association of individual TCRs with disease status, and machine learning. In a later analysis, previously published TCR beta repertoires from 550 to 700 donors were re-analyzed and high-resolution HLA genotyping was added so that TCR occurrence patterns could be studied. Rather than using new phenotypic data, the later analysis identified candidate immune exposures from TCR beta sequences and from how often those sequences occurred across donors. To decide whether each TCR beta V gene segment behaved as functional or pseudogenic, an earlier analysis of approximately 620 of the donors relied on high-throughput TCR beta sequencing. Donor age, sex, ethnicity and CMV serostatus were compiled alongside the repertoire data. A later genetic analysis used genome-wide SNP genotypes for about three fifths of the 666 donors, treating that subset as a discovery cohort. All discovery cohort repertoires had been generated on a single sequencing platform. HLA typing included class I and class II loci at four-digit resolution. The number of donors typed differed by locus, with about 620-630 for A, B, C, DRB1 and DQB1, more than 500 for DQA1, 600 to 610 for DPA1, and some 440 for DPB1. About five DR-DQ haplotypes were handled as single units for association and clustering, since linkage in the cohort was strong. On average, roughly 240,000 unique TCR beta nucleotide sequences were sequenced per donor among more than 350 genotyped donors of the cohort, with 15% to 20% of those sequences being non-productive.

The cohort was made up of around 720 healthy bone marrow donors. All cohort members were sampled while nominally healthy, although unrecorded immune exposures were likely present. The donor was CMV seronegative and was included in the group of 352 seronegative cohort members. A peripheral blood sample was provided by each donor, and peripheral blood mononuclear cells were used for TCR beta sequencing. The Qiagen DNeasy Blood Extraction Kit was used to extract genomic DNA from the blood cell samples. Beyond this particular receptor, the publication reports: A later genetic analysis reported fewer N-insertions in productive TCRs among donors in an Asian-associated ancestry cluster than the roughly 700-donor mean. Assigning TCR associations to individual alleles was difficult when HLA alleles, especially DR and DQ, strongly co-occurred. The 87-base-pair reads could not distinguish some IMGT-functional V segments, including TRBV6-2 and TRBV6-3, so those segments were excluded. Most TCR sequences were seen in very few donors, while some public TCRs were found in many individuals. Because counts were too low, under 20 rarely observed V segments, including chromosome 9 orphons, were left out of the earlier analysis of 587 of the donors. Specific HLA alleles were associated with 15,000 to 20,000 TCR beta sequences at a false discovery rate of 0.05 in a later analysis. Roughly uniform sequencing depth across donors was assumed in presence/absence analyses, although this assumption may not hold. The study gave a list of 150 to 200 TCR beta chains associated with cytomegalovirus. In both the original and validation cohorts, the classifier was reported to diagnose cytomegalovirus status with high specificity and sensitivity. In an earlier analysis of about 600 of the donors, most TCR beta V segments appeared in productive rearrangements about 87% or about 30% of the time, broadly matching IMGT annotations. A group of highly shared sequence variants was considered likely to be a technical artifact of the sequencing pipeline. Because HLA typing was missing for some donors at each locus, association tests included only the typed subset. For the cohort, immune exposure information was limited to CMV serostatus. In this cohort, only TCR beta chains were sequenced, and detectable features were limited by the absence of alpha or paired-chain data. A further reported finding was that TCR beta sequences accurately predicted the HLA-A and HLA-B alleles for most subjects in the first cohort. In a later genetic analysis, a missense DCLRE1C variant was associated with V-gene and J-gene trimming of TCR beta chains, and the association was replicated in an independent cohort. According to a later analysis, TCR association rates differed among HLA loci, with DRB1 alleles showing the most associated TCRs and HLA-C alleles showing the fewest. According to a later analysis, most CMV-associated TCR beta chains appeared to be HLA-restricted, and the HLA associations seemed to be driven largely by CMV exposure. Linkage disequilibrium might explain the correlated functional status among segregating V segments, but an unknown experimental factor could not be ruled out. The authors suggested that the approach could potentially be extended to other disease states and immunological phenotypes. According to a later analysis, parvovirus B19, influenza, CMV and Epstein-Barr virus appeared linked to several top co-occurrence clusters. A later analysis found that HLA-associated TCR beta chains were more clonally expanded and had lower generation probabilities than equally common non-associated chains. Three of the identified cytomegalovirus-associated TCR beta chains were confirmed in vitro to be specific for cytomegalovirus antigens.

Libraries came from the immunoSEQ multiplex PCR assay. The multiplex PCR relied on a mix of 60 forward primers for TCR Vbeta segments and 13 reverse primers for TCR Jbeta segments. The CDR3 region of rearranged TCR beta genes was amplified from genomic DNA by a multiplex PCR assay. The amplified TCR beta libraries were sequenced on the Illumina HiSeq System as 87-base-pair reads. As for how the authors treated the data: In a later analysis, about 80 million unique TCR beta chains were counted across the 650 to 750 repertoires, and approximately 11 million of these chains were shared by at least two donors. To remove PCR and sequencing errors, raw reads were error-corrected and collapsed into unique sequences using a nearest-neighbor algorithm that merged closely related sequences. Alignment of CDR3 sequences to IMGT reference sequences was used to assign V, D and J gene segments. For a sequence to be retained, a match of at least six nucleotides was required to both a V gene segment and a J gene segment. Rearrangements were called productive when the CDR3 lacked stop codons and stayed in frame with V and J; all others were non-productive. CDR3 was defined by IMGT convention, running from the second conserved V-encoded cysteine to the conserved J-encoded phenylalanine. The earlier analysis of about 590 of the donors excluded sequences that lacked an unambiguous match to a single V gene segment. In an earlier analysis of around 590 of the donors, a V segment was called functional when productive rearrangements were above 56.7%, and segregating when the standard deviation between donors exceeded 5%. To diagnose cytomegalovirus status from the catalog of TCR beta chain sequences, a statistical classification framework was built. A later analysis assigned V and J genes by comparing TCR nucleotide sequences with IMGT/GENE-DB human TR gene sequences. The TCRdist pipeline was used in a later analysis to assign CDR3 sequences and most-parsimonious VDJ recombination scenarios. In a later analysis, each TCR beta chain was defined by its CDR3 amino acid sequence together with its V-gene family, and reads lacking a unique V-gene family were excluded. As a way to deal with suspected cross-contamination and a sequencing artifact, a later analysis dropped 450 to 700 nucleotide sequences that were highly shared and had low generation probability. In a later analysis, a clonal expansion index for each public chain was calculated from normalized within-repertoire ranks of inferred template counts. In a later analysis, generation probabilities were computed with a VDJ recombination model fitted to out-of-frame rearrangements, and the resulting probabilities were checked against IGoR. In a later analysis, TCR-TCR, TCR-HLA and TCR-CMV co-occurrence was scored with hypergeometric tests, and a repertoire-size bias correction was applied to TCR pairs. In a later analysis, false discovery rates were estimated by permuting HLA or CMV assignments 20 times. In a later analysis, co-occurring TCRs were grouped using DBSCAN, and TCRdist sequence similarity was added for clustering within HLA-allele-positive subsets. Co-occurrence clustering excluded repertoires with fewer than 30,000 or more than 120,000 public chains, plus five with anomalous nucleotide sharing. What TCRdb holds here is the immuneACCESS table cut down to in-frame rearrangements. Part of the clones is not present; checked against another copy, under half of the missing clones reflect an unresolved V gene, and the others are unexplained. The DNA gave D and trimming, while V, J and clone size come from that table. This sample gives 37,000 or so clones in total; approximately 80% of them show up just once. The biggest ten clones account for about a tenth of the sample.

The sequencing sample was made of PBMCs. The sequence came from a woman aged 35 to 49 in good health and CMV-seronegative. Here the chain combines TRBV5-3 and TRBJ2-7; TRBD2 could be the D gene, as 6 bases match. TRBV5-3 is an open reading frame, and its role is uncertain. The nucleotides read TGTGCCAGAAGCTTGGCCCTGGAAAAGGCGGGGAGCTCCTACGAGCAGTACGTC. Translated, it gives CARSLALEKAGSSYEQYV.